This note documents a single T cell receptor (beta chain) sequence. Its antigen is currently not known. There are no base qualities to consult, and no much larger clone falls within one base. This entry is derived from a study of blood T cell repertoires in COVID-19 (dated by TCRdb to the early 2020s). Background on the whole study: The collaborator samples originated in the United States, Italy and Spain and spanned the acute and convalescent phases of COVID-19. The dataset comprised deeply sampled blood TCRbeta repertoires from subjects exposed to, actively infected with, or recovered from COVID-19. Sample metadata almost always included a de-identified subject ID, COVID-19 status, age in years and sex. The material from the prospective study consisted of cDNA or gDNA derived from T cells, B-cell-depleted T cells, or PBMCs. Where HLA class I and class II types were available, the types were taken from metadata supplied by the sample provider, not from assay-based typing. The repertoires were released in a freely available public database intended as a resource for research on the immune response to SARS-CoV-2. The samples were drawn from the first 160 participants of the ongoing ImmuneRACE study and from under 1,500 subjects provided by 6 global collaborators.

The research as a whole found: The quantity of clinical and demographic metadata differed by source and by participant and was supplied without curation.

The V end loses 5 bases and the J end loses 2 bases, and a stretch of 10 bases separates them. CDR1 and CDR2, looked up from the germline V gene, are MNHEY and SVGAGI. The CDR3 goes from the cysteine to the phenylalanine over 13 residues. Just CDR3 DNA is preserved here, 39 bases in frame from base 1. TCRbeta CDR3 regions were amplified from genomic DNA by means of the immunoSEQ Assay, a bias-controlled multiplex PCR. As for the original processing: Nucleated cell counts per sample were estimated from amplification of reference gene primers within the assay. To quantify the absolute abundance of each unique TCRbeta CDR3 rearrangement, sequence reads were collapsed and filtered. For each sample, productive Simpson clonality was calculated by taking the square root of Simpson's diversity index across productive rearrangements. Entries here come from immuneACCESS through TCRdb and include only in-frame sequences with V and J called. Some clones fail to appear in such tables; in the studies checked, an unresolved V gene covers under half of the shortfall, and the cause of the remainder is unknown. The V and J calls and clone size are taken from that table; D and trimming were inferred from the DNA. Across this sample there are approximately 75,000 clones, with around 80% seen only once. Roughly 9.7% of the sample goes to the ten largest clones.

Each collaborating institution followed its own protocols to collect whole blood in K2EDTA tubes. For TCRbeta analysis, collaborators shipped samples in one of three forms: frozen whole blood, isolated PBMCs, or DNA extracted from either of those sample types. The sequence was obtained from a woman over 75 with acute or convalescent COVID-19. Sequencing was performed on peripheral blood. The V and J segments used are TRBV6-5 and TRBJ2-7, with no confidently assigned D gene. The CDR3 region has the sequence CASSIRQAYEQYF. The DNA sequence is as follows: TGTGCCAGCAGTATTCGCCAGGCCTACGAGCAGTACTTC.